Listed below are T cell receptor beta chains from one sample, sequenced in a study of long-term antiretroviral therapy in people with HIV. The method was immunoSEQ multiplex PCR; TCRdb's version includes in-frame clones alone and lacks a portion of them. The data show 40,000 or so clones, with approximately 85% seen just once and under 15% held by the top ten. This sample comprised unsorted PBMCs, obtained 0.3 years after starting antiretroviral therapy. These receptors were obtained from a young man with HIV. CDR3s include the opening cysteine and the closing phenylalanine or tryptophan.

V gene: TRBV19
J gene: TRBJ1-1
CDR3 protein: CASSIGGGATFF

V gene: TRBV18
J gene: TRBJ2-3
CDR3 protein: CASSPPSGSTDTQYF

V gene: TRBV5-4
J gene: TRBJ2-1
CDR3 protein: CASSIEGLSGGNEQFF

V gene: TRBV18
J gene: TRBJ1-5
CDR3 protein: CASSPGRASNQPQHF

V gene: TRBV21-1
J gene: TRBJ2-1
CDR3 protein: CASSKNVAQGWIGVNEQFF

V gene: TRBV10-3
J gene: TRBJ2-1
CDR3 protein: CAIRELGGNNEQFF

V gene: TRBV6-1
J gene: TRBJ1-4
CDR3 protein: CATQRATNEKLFF

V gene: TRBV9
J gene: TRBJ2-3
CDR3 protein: CASSESGTSAADTQYF

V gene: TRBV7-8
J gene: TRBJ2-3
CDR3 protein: CASRSDSPAGRSDTQYF

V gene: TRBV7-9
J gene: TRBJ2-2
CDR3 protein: CASSAQGRGTGELFF

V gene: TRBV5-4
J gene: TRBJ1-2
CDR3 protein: CASSLADRGQGYTF

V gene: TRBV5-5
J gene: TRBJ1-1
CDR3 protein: CASSLWPPNSMPEAFF

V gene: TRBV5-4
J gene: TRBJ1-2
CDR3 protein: CASSLADWTGGLEDGYTF

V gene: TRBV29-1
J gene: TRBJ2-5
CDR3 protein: CSVVRDRGETQYF

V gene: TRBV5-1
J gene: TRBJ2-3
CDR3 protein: CASSHDREGDTQYF

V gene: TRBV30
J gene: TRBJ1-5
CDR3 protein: CAWSDSNQPQHF

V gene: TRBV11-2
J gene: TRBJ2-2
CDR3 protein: CASSSNTRGDPTGELFF

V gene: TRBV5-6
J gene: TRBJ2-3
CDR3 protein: CASSFSRGTDTQYF

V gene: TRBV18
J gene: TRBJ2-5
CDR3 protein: CASSPGQGGQETQYF

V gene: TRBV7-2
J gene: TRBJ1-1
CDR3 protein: CASSFGSWGTEAFF

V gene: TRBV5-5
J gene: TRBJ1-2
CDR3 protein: CASSLPGGYGYTF

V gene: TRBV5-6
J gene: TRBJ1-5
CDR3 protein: CASSLEGQGRQPQHF

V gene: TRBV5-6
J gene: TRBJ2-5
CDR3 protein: CASSLPTGAVQETQYF

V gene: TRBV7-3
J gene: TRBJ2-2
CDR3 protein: CASSLPGTGVGTGELFF

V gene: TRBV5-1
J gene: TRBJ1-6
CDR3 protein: CASSLRSMNDSPLHF

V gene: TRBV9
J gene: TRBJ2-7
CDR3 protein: CASSPHQAGGFYEQYF

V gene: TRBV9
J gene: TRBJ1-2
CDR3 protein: CASSGRDGYGYTF

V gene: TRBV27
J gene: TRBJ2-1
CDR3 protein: CASSTLAGGPTNEQFF

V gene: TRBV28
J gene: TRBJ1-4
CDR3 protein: CASSPRVNEKLFF

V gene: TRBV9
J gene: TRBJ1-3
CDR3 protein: CASSFSQGGGNTIYF

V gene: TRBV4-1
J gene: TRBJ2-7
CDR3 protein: CASSHPLRVDEQYF

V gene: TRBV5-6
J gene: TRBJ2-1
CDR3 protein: CASSSDYNEQFF

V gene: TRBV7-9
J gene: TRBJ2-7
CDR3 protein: CASSLHPRTYEQYF

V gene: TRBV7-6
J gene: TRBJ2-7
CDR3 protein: CASSLGGREQYF

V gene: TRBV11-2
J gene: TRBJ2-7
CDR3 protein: CASSPLRVALVGEQYF

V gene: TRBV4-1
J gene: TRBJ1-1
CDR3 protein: CASSRKQGQNTEAFF

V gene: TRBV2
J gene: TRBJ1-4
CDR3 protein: CASIRGGDEKLFF

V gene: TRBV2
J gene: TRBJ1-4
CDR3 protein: CASSEAEKLFF

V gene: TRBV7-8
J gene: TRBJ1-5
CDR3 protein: CASSLEYNLNQPQHF

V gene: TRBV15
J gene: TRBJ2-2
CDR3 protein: CATSRDLTDTGELFF

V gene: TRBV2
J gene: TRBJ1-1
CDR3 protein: CASSEMGARGPEAFF